The 23 T cell receptor beta chains in this list originate from one sample, sequenced in a study of shared clonotypes between healthy human individuals. Assay used: immunoSEQ multiplex PCR; TCRdb lists only in-frame clones, some missing. The sample holds approximately 2,300,000 clones, less than 95% seen once. Input material: naive CD4+ T cells from PBMCs. Subset of the sample: CD45RA+ positively selected. The receptors originated from a young man in good health. Some clones in this sample may be carry-over from other donors' samples.

The chain recombines TRBV7-2 with TRBJ2-7; 8 bases line up with TRBD2. The ends lost 4 bases at V and 0 bases at J; junction bases unmatched: 8. Germline V gene lookup returns CDR1 SGHTA and CDR2 FQGNSA. The CDR3 is 16 amino acids. The DNA of the CDR3 is TGTGCCAGCAGCTCGGGGGGGCGGAGCCTCTCCTACGAGCAGTACTTC. Translating gives CASSSGGRSLSYEQYF.

This chain connects TRBV5-1 to TRBJ1-2; 7 nucleotides line up with TRBD1. The CDR3 has 14 residues. Germline CDR1 SGHRS, CDR2 YFSETQ. With V trimmed by 1 base and J by 4 bases, 4 bases remained unmatched. The CDR3 here is CASSLTGVGYGYTF. As DNA, the CDR3 is TGCGCCAGCAGCTTGACAGGGGTAGGCTATGGCTACACCTTC.

V and J are TRBV19 and TRBJ2-7, with D perhaps being TRBD1 or TRBD2 (6 bases each). Per the germline V gene, CDR1 is LNHDA and CDR2 is SQIVND (reference sequence). This CDR3 is 13 amino acids long. With 10 bases removed from V and 3 bases from J, the gap between germline ends came to 16 bases. CDR3 in amino acids: CATHSQGGYEQYF. For the CDR3, the DNA is TGTGCCACTCACTCACAGGGAGGCTACGAGCAGTACTTC.

This clone was detected only once. Other DNA sequences in this specimen translate into the identical CDR3. V gene TRBV19 combines with J gene TRBJ2-7; 9 nucleotides line up with TRBD1. Germline trimming cut 2 bases from V and 2 bases from J; bases unmatched to any gene: 4. CDR1 is LNHDA, CDR2 SQIVND, per germline (reference sequence). This CDR3 is built from 15 residues. CDR3 protein: CASSISGQGTYEQYF. As DNA, the CDR3 is TGTGCCAGTAGTATATCGGGACAGGGTACCTACGAGCAGTACTTC.

DNA of the CDR3: TGTGCCAGCAGGGCCGGGACAGGGGGCTTGGGCGGGTCCTACAATGAGCAGTTCTTC. Encoded protein: CASRAGTGGLGGSYNEQFF. The chain recombines TRBV2 with TRBJ2-1; the match to TRBD1 covers 12 bases. With 6 bases clipped from V and 1 base from J, the junction kept 13 bases outside the gene matches. CDR3 length equals 19 residues. Germline CDR1 reads SNHLY; CDR2 reads FYNNEI. The variable domain in full, completed from reference TRBV2 and TRBJ2-1, reads EPEVTQTPSHQVTQMGQEVILRCVPISNHLYFYWYRQILGQKVEFLVSFYNNEISEKSEIFDDQFSVERPDGSNFTLKIRSTKLEDSAMYFCASRAGTGGLGGSYNEQFFGPGTRLTVL.

This clone showed up just a few times. The same CDR3 can be traced to other DNA sequences in this sample. The gene calls are TRBV7-2 and TRBJ1-1; D unresolved. The CDR3 is 13 amino acids. CDR1 and CDR2 from the germline V gene are SGHTA and FQGNSA. With 3 bases removed from V and 3 bases from J, the gap between germline ends came to 8 bases. The CDR3, as DNA: TGTGCCAGCAGCTTTGGACGGGACACTGAAGCTTTCTTT. The encoded protein is CASSFGRDTEAFF. The full variable domain, its missing parts supplied by reference TRBV7-2 and TRBJ1-1, is GAGVSQSPSNKVTEKGKDVELRCDPISGHTALYWYRQSLGQGLEFLIYFQGNSAPDKSGLPSDRFSAERTGGSVSTLTIQRTQQEDSAVYLCASSFGRDTEAFFGQGTRLTVV.

V and J are TRBV9 and TRBJ2-1; 10 bases align to TRBD2. Per the germline V gene, CDR1 is SGDLS and CDR2 is YYNGEE. CDR3 size: 16 residues. The J segment lost 3 bases and the V segment lost 1 base, leaving 4 bases of the junction unmatched. The DNA of the CDR3 is TGTGCCAGCAGCGTACTAAGCGGGAGGGACTACAATGAGCAGTTCTTC. It encodes CASSVLSGRDYNEQFF.

The genes are TRBV5-4 and TRBJ2-1; TRBD2 matches 13 bases. Germline loops: CDR1 SGHNT, CDR2 YYREEE (reference sequence). With V trimmed by 4 bases and J by 6 bases, 4 bases remained unmatched. There are 15 residues in the CDR3. In DNA form, the CDR3 reads TGTGCCAGCAGCCAGGGACTAGCGGGACCCAATGAGCAGTTCTTC. Translated, it gives CASSQGLAGPNEQFF.

The genes are TRBV19 and TRBJ1-2; TRBD1 agrees at 9 bases. The junction had 5 bases not matched to a gene; V was cut back by 6 bases and J by 6 bases. This CDR3 region has 13 residues. In germline, CDR1 is LNHDA, CDR2 SQIVND (reference sequence). The CDR3, as DNA: TGTGCCAGTAGGGACAGGGGACACGATGGCTACACCTTC. This codes for CASRDRGHDGYTF.

The rearrangement links TRBV5-1 to TRBJ2-7; the D is unclear. This CDR3 comprises 14 residues. Germline V gene lookup returns CDR1 SGHRS and CDR2 YFSETQ. V was cut by 3 bases and J by 2 bases, with 12 bases left in between. CDR3 amino acids: CASSSTLGAYEQYF. CDR3 DNA sequence: TGCGCCAGCAGCTCGACCTTAGGAGCCTACGAGCAGTACTTC.

This clone was seen a handful of times. The chain combines TRBV18 with TRBJ2-5; perhaps TRBD2 as D (6 bases). Trimming removed 1 base from V and 4 bases from J, with 13 bases in between. Germline V CDR1 and CDR2: KGHSH, LQKENI. The CDR3 spans 15 residues. This chain's CDR3 is CASSPQVGGAETQYF. The CDR3 DNA follows: TGTGCCAGCTCACCACAAGTCGGAGGGGCAGAGACCCAGTACTTC.

The rearrangement links TRBV11-1 to TRBJ2-7; TRBD2 matches 7 bases. CDR1 and CDR2 from the germline V gene are SGHAT and FQDESV (reference sequence). Trimming at V came to 4 bases and at J to 7 bases, leaving 19 bases not matched to a gene. CDR3 length: 17 amino acids. In DNA form, the CDR3 reads TGTGCCAGCAGCTCTGGGGGTCGACTAGCCGGAGGGAGTGAGCAGTACTTC. Translating it yields CASSSGGRLAGGSEQYF.

The J gene is TRBJ2-2, the V gene TRBV18; 8 nucleotides align to TRBD2. Germline values: CDR1 KGHSH, CDR2 LQKENI. After removal of 10 bases from V and 6 bases from J, the junction contained 4 bases not matched to a gene. The CDR3 loop spans 12 amino acids. The CDR3 loop reads CATKLAAGELFF. DNA of the CDR3: TGTGCCACCAAACTAGCGGCCGGGGAGCTGTTTTTT.

This chain links TRBV30 with TRBJ1-5, with 9 bases fitting TRBD1. CDR3 length equals 15 residues. CDR1 is GTSNPN and CDR2 is SVGIG in the germline V gene (reference sequence). With 4 bases clipped from V and 4 bases from J, the junction kept 8 bases outside the gene matches. CDR3 bases: TGTGCCTGGACCCTACCCGGGACAGGGAATCAGCCCCAGCATTTT. This translates into CAWTLPGTGNQPQHF.

This chain uses TRBV2 with TRBJ2-3; the match to TRBD2 covers 9 bases. J lost 5 bases, V lost 4 bases, and 10 bases had no gene match. This CDR3 contains 16 residues. Germline CDR1 is SNHLY and CDR2 is FYNNEI. This CDR3 reads CASSGGRGRAIDTQYF. For the CDR3, the DNA is TGTGCCAGCAGTGGGGGCCGCGGGAGGGCAATAGATACGCAGTATTTT.

This chain connects TRBV29-1 to TRBJ2-1; 10 bases are shared with TRBD1. CDR3 length: 19 amino acids. Germline loops: CDR1 SQVTM, CDR2 ANQGSEA. V gave up 4 bases and J gave up 5 bases; unmatched junction bases: 20. The CDR3 protein is CSVGRWQLSDRGPNNEQFF. Written as DNA, the CDR3 is TGCAGCGTTGGTCGTTGGCAGCTTTCCGACAGGGGGCCTAACAATGAGCAGTTCTTC.

The chain carries TRBV2 and TRBJ1-6; D ambiguous. The CDR3 length is 15 residues. V lost 7 bases and J 0 bases, leaving 10 bases between the germline ends. CDR1 and CDR2 (germline): SNHLY, FYNNEI. CDR3 DNA sequence: TGTGCCAGCAAAACAGAAAGCTCCTATAATTCACCCCTCCACTTT. Protein: CASKTESSYNSPLHF.

The V gene is TRBV27, the J gene TRBJ2-2; D not certain. The germline gives CDR1 MNHEY, CDR2 SMNVEV (reference sequence). This CDR3 has 15 amino acids. Deletions cut 6 bases from V and 5 bases from J, with 16 bases between. The CDR3 nucleotides read TGTGCCAGCAGCCGCTACTATACCGAGACCGGGGAGCTGTTTTTT. Its translation is CASSRYYTETGELFF.

This chain joins TRBV7-2 and TRBJ2-2, with TRBD2 identical over 9 bases. CDR1 is SGHTA and CDR2 is FQGNSA in the germline V gene. CDR3 length: 16 amino acids. The V and J ends lost 7 bases and 5 bases, in that order; junction bases with no gene match: 11. In nucleotides, the CDR3 is TGTGCCAGCACCTACCTGGGACTAGCCGGTACCGGGGAGCTGTTTTTT. This sequence encodes CASTYLGLAGTGELFF.

This chain connects TRBV7-9 to TRBJ2-2; D perhaps matches TRBD2 (6 bases). This CDR3 has 16 residues. The ends were cut back, 5 bases at V and 4 bases at J, with 17 bases in the middle. Germline V lookup: CDR1 SEHNR, CDR2 FQNEAQ (reference sequence). The CDR3 region is CASSRRAGRGTGELFF. The CDR3 DNA follows: TGTGCCAGCAGCCGGAGGGCAGGTCGGGGCACCGGGGAGCTGTTTTTT.

The chain joins TRBV28 to TRBJ2-2; 8 positions agree with TRBD2. This CDR3 comprises 15 residues. The germline V gene has CDR1 MDHEN and CDR2 SYDVKM. J gave up 3 bases and V 6 bases, and 6 bases lay outside the gene matches. The DNA of the CDR3 is TGTGCCAGCAGCCTAGCGGGCGGGCACACCGGGGAGCTGTTTTTT. Its translation is CASSLAGGHTGELFF.

Ten or more counts support this clone. CDR3 protein: CASSPPLDSGRTYEQYF. In nucleotides, the CDR3 is TGTGCCAGCAGCCCGCCCCTAGATAGCGGGCGGACCTACGAGCAGTACTTC. J is TRBJ2-7 and V is TRBV7-2; 7 bases match TRBD2. V shed 5 bases and J 2 bases; nucleotides not matched to a gene: 15. The germline gives CDR1 SGHTA, CDR2 FQGNSA. There are 17 residues in the CDR3.

The rearrangement joins TRBV14 to TRBJ2-1, with 8 bases identical to TRBD2. Germline CDR1 reads SGHDN; CDR2 reads FVKESK. This CDR3 spans 17 amino acids. Germline trimming cut 1 base from V and 6 bases from J; bases unmatched to any gene: 11. The CDR3 DNA reads as TGTGCCAGCAGCCAAGTAGGACTAGCTGACGCTTCCAATGAGCAGTTCTTC. Translated: CASSQVGLADASNEQFF.